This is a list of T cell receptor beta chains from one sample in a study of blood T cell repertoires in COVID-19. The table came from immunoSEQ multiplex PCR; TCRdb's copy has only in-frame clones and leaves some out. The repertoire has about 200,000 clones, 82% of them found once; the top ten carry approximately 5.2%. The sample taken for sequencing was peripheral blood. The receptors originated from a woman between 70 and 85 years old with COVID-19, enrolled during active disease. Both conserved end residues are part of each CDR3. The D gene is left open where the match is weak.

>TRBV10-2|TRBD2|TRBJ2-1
CASSWGRGHEQFF
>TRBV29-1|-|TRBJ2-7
CSVLPGAGSSYEQYF
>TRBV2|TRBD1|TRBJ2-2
CASSRQGPNTGELFF
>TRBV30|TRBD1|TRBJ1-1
CAWSVKGAGAKAFF
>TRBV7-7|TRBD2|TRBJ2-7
CASSPSSGRIPYEQYF
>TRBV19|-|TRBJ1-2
CATQRGAWGYTF
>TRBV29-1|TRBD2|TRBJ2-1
CSASSASGRYEQFF
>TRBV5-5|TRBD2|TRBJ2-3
CASSLPETSGNTDTQYF
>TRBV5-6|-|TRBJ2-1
CASSLGETPGDEQFF
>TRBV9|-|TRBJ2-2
CASSVAGGLKHTGELFF
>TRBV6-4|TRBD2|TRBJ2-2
CARKTSGSPIGELFF
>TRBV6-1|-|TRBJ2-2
CASSEAPRTGELFF
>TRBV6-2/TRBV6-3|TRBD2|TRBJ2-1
CASSTRTSGSIYEQFF